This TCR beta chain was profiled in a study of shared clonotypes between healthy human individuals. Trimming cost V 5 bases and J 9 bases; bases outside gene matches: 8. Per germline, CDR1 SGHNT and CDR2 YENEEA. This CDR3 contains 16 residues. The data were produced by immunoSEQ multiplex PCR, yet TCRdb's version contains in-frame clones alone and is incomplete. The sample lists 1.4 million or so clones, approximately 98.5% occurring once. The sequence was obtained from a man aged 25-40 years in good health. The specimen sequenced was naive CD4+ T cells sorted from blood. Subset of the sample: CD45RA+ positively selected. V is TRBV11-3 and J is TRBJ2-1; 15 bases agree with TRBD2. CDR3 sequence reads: CASSSGTSGRLGEQFF. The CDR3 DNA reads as TGTGCCAGCAGCAGCGGGACTAGCGGGAGGTTGGGTGAGCAGTTCTTC.